Below, 18 T cell receptor beta chains from the same sample are listed, as sequenced in a study of cytotoxic CD8 clonotypes in ibrutinib-treated CLL. Profiling relied on immunoSEQ multiplex PCR, and the TCRdb table lists in-frame clones only, not all of them. This table holds about 330,000 clones, under 70% found once. Material: PBMCs, obtained after 36 months of ibrutinib treatment. The receptors shown here come from a human donor with chronic lymphocytic leukemia.

The rearrangement links TRBV18 to TRBJ1-5, with 7 bases matching TRBD1. CDR3 length: 14 amino acids. Germline CDR1 and CDR2: KGHSH and LQKENI. The J segment lost 4 bases and the V segment lost 5 bases, leaving 5 bases of the junction unmatched. CDR3 bases: TGTGCCAGCTCAGTCCAACAGGGGAATCAGCCCCAGCATTTT. This encodes CASSVQQGNQPQHF.

The CDR3 DNA follows: TGTGCCACTTCTCACAGGGGGTTCAACGAGCAGTACTTC. Residues: CATSHRGFNEQYF. This sequence joins TRBV5-4 and TRBJ2-7; 8 bases are a match to TRBD1. With V trimmed by 9 bases and J by 5 bases, 10 bases remained unmatched. The length of the CDR3 is 13 residues. Looked up from germline, CDR1 is SGHNT and CDR2 is YYREEE (reference sequence). Together with reference TRBV5-4 and TRBJ2-7, the CDR3 gives the full variable domain: ETGVTQSPTHLIKTRGQQVTLRCSSQSGHNTVSWYQQALGQGPQFIFQYYREEENGRGNFPPRFSGLQFPNYSSELNVNALELDDSALYLCATSHRGFNEQYFGPGTRLTVT.

The rearrangement joins TRBV20-1 to TRBJ2-7; unclear D gene. The CDR3 is 10 residues long. Germline CDR1 and CDR2: DFQATT and SNEGSKA (reference sequence). With 5 bases removed from V and 4 bases from J, the gap between germline ends came to 6 bases. CDR3 sequence: CSAQEYEQYF. In nucleotides, the CDR3 is TGCAGTGCTCAAGAGTACGAGCAGTACTTC.

This clone has only one observation. The rearrangement joins TRBV18 to TRBJ1-4; D call uncertain. CDR3 length: 14 residues. The V end was cut by 3 bases, the J end by 0 bases, with 5 bases between. Germline V lookup: CDR1 KGHSH, CDR2 LQKENI. CDR3 amino acids: CASSPSATNEKLFF. CDR3 nucleotides: TGTGCCAGCTCACCGTCCGCAACTAATGAAAAACTGTTTTTT.

This chain uses TRBV7-2 with TRBJ2-3; 12 nucleotides align to TRBD2. J was trimmed by 6 bases and V by 1 base; bases with no gene match: 2. Germline V gene lookup returns CDR1 SGHTA and CDR2 FQGNSA. The CDR3 consists of 15 residues. Here the CDR3 reads CASSLGLAGGDTQYF. CDR3 bases: TGTGCCAGCAGCTTAGGCCTAGCGGGAGGGGATACGCAGTATTTT. Based on the CDR3 plus reference TRBV7-2 and TRBJ2-3, the full variable domain is GAGVSQSPSNKVTEKGKDVELRCDPISGHTALYWYRQSLGQGLEFLIYFQGNSAPDKSGLPSDRFSAERTGGSVSTLTIQRTQQEDSAVYLCASSLGLAGGDTQYFGPGTRLTVL.

The chain has TRBV5-1 and TRBJ2-4; D is perhaps TRBD1 or TRBD2 (6 bases each). Germline V CDR1 and CDR2: SGHRS, YFSETQ. The CDR3 consists of 12 residues. The V end lost 4 bases, the J end lost 14 bases, and 16 bases lay between the germline ends. The CDR3 region has the DNA TGCGCCAGCAGCCAAACTGGGGGGCCGGAGTACTTC. Its protein is CASSQTGGPEYF. The full variable domain, completed using reference TRBV5-1 and TRBJ2-4, is KAGVTQTPRYLIKTRGQQVTLSCSPISGHRSVSWYQQTPGQGLQFLFEYFSETQRNKGNFPGRFSGRQFSNSRSEMNVSTLELGDSALYLCASSQTGGPEYFGAGTRLSVL.

The chain couples TRBV19 to TRBJ1-1; weak D call: TRBD1 (5 bases). CDR1 is LNHDA, CDR2 SQIVND, per germline (reference sequence). Trimming took 9 bases from V and 4 from J, leaving 15 bases between them. This CDR3 has 13 residues. The CDR3: CASNPGLGTEAFF. The CDR3 region has the DNA TGTGCCAGCAACCCAGGGTTGGGCACTGAAGCTTTCTTT.

The genes are TRBV5-6 and TRBJ2-7, with a weak D call TRBD1 (6 bases). Trimming removed 5 bases at V and 0 bases at J, with 15 bases between. Germline V gives CDR1 SGHDT, CDR2 YYEEEE. The CDR3 consists of 15 residues. The CDR3 DNA reads TGTGCCAGCAGTTTTGGTCCAGGGGACTCCTACGAGCAGTACTTC. This encodes CASSFGPGDSYEQYF.

V usage is TRBV9 and J usage is TRBJ2-7; D possibly corresponds to TRBD1 (6 bases). Germline-derived CDR1 and CDR2 are SGDLS and YYNGEE. CDR3 length equals 15 residues. Between the trimmed V and J ends, which lost 4 bases and 1 base, there was a span of 15 bases. The CDR3: CASSPLGTPSYEQYF. CDR3 nucleotide sequence: TGTGCCAGCAGCCCCCTCGGGACACCGTCCTACGAGCAGTACTTC.

This rearrangement joins TRBV7-9 to TRBJ1-5, with D perhaps TRBD1 (5 bases). The CDR3 is made up of 14 amino acids. Trimming removed 2 bases from V and 1 base from J, with 6 bases in between. Germline V gene lookup returns CDR1 SEHNR and CDR2 FQNEAQ (reference sequence). CDR3 in amino acids: CASSLPGSNQPQHF. CDR3 nucleotides: TGTGCCAGCAGCTTACCAGGGAGCAATCAGCCCCAGCATTTT.

This clone has a handful of counts. This chain uses TRBV15 with TRBJ1-2; D is undetermined. V was pared by 0 bases and J by 7 bases, with 3 bases between. The germline CDR1 and CDR2 sequences are LNHNV and YYDKDF (reference sequence). The CDR3 is made up of 11 amino acids. Here the CDR3 reads CATSRDFGYTF. CDR3 sequence (DNA): TGTGCCACCAGCAGAGATTTTGGCTACACCTTC. Drawing the rest from reference TRBV15 and TRBJ1-2, the complete variable domain is DAMVIQNPRYQVTQFGKPVTLSCSQTLNHNVMYWYQQKSSQAPKLLFHYYDKDFNNEADTPDNFQSRRPNTSFCFLDIRSPGLGDTAMYLCATSRDFGYTFGSGTRLTVV.

This chain joins TRBV5-1 and TRBJ2-1; D perhaps matches TRBD2 (6 bases). CDR3 length equals 11 residues. Trimming took off 3 bases at V and 11 bases at J, with 9 bases between the two ends. Germline CDR1 SGHRS, CDR2 YFSETQ. CDR3 bases: TGCGCCAGCAGCTCGGCGGGACAGCAGTTCTTC. It translates to CASSSAGQQFF.

The chain links TRBV18 to TRBJ1-1; D not resolved. Trimming stripped 3 bases from V and 3 bases from J, with 26 bases between. From germline, CDR1 is KGHSH and CDR2 LQKENI. CDR3 size: 19 residues. The CDR3 nucleotides are TGTGCCAGCTCACCGGGTCTGTTAGGGCGCAGAGAAAGGGACACTGAAGCTTTCTTT. It translates to CASSPGLLGRRERDTEAFF.

CDR3 protein: CASSGTGSGNTIYF. The CDR3 nucleotides read TGTGCCAGCTCCGGGACAGGCTCTGGAAACACCATATATTTT. This chain uses TRBV18 with TRBJ1-3; 8 nucleotides align to TRBD1. There are 14 residues in the CDR3. Germline CDR1 and CDR2: KGHSH and LQKENI. V gave up 6 bases and J gave up 0 bases; unmatched junction bases: 1.

J is TRBJ2-5 and V is TRBV2; D is unclear. The V gene's germline CDR1 is SNHLY and CDR2 FYNNEI. Trimming pared 4 bases from V and 5 bases from J, leaving 14 bases between. This CDR3 contains 14 residues. DNA for the CDR3: TGTGCCAGCAGTGGTCCCCCGACTTGGGAGACCCAGTACTTC. Amino acid sequence: CASSGPPTWETQYF. Combining the CDR3 with reference TRBV2 and TRBJ2-5 gives the whole variable domain EPEVTQTPSHQVTQMGQEVILRCVPISNHLYFYWYRQILGQKVEFLVSFYNNEISEKSEIFDDQFSVERPDGSNFTLKIRSTKLEDSAMYFCASSGPPTWETQYFGPGTRLLVL.

The chain couples TRBV25-1 to TRBJ1-1, with D perhaps matching TRBD1 (5 bases). Trimming cost V 5 bases and J 4 bases, with 11 bases left between them. The germline V gene encodes CDR1 MGHDK and CDR2 SYGVNS. The CDR3 is made up of 13 amino acids. The CDR3 loop is CASSSGFATEAFF. CDR3 sequence (DNA): TGTGCCAGCAGTTCAGGGTTTGCCACTGAAGCTTTCTTT. Full variable domain (rest looked up from reference TRBV25-1 and TRBJ1-1): EADIYQTPRYLVIGTGKKITLECSQTMGHDKMYWYQQDPGMELHLIHYSYGVNSTEKGDLSSESTVSRIRTEHFPLTLESARPSHTSQYLCASSSGFATEAFFGQGTRLTVV.

V and J are TRBV27 and TRBJ1-2, with TRBD1 matching over 8 bases. V was clipped by 6 bases and J by 3 bases; unmatched bases: 9. The germline CDR1 and CDR2 sequences are MNHEY and SMNVEV (reference sequence). The CDR3 has 15 residues. The CDR3 sequence is CASSRDRSSHYGYTF. The CDR3 nucleotides read TGTGCCAGCAGCCGGGACAGGAGTTCTCACTATGGCTACACCTTC.

V is TRBV11-2 and J is TRBJ2-1; the match to TRBD2 covers 12 bases. The junction had 10 bases not matched to a gene; V was cut back by 7 bases and J by 6 bases. Germline V gene data show CDR1 as SGHAT and CDR2 as FQNNGV. The CDR3 has 16 amino acids. CDR3 bases: TGTGCCAGCACCTCCTCCGGGACTAGCGGGCCCAATGAGCAGTTCTTC. Protein sequence: CASTSSGTSGPNEQFF.